The source of this T cell receptor beta chain is a study of radiotherapy plus CTLA-4 blockade in lung cancer. Study details: For about 19% of patients, objective responses occurred, and roughly 31% had disease control.

Germline V CDR1 and CDR2: SGHRS, YFSETQ. The CDR3 sequence is 15 residues long. The germline V and J ends were trimmed by 0 bases and 0 bases, with 9 bases remaining between them. Treatment of patients with chemo-refractory metastatic non-small-cell lung cancer consisted of focal radiation plus CTLA-4 blockade with ipilimumab. A remark on this clone: Its cognate antigen is unknown.

Overall study results and limits: TCR clones originating in tumors grew in number in blood after radiotherapy plus ipilimumab.

Profiled with immunoSEQ multiplex PCR; TCRdb holds only in-frame clones, not every one. The table has tens of thousands of clones, roughly 85% seen once. The specimen was peripheral blood, collected from a patient treated with radiotherapy plus ipilimumab. The source of this sequence is a human donor with non-small cell lung cancer who had a complete response to radiotherapy plus ipilimumab. The chain combines TRBV5-1 with TRBJ2-5, with unresolved D. The CDR3 reads CASSLAMGYQETQYF. The CDR3 region has the DNA TGCGCCAGCAGCTTGGCCATGGGTTACCAAGAGACCCAGTACTTC.